The 14 T cell receptor beta chains presented below share a single source sample, sequenced in a study of blood T cell repertoires in COVID-19. TCRdb's copy holds only in-frame clones and misses some; the assay was immunoSEQ multiplex PCR. This table holds 55,000 to 65,000 clones, about 93% found once. Sequenced sample: peripheral blood. All receptors come from an elderly woman with active COVID-19.

V is TRBV5-4 and J is TRBJ2-3; a possible D gene is TRBD2 (6 bases). CDR1 is SGHNT, CDR2 YYREEE, per germline (reference sequence). This CDR3 contains 16 residues. The V and J ends lost 1 base and 5 bases respectively, with 17 bases between them. The CDR3 nucleotides are TGTGCCAGCAGCTTGCTGGCGGGAACCCTCCGAGATACGCAGTATTTT. Its translation is CASSLLAGTLRDTQYF.

The CDR3 reads CASSLQGQGLGNTIYF. Here the CDR3 DNA reads TGTGCCAGCAGCCTCCAGGGACAGGGACTCGGAAACACCATATATTTT. The gene calls are TRBV5-4 and TRBJ1-3; 9 bases map to TRBD1. V dropped 4 bases and J dropped 4; count of bases not matched to a gene: 9. This CDR3 contains 16 residues. Germline assignment: CDR1 SGHNT and CDR2 YYREEE (reference sequence).

The chain combines TRBV6-2 or TRBV6-3 with TRBJ1-5; 10 nucleotides line up with TRBD1. Germline V gives CDR1 MNHEY, CDR2 SVGEGT. The CDR3 length is 18 residues. Losses at the gene ends were 5 bases for V and 0 bases for J; bases not matched to a gene: 10. CDR3 in DNA: TGTGCCAGCAGTACTCAGGACAGGGGGGCGTATAGCAATCAGCCCCAGCATTTT. Translation gives CASSTQDRGAYSNQPQHF.

The chain couples TRBV2 to TRBJ2-7; 13 bases are shared with TRBD2. Germline trimming cut 7 bases from V and 5 bases from J; bases unmatched to any gene: 11. The CDR3 contains 16 residues. Germline V gene lookup returns CDR1 SNHLY and CDR2 FYNNEI. CDR3 region: CASTLGLAGAGHEQYF. The DNA for the CDR3 is TGTGCCAGCACCCTCGGACTAGCGGGAGCAGGCCACGAGCAGTACTTC.

This chain connects TRBV28 to TRBJ1-5; no clear D. Germline loops: CDR1 MDHEN, CDR2 SYDVKM. This CDR3 has 15 amino acids. Trimming stripped 6 bases from V and 1 base from J, with 13 bases between. The CDR3 spells CASRRPLRSNQPQHF. In DNA form, the CDR3 reads TGTGCCAGCAGACGCCCATTACGGAGCAATCAGCCCCAGCATTTT.

The rearrangement uses TRBV19 and TRBJ1-2; 10 nucleotides match TRBD1. V shed 5 bases, J shed 4 bases, and the junction held 13 bases outside the gene matches. Germline V lookup: CDR1 LNHDA, CDR2 SQIVND (reference sequence). This CDR3 comprises 17 residues. This CDR3 is CASSEGTGVVGAYGYTF. The CDR3 DNA reads TGTGCCAGTAGTGAAGGGACAGGGGTGGTGGGGGCCTATGGCTACACCTTC.

The rearrangement uses TRBV2 and TRBJ2-5, with D unresolved. V lost 2 bases to trimming and J lost 1 base, with 8 bases between them. Germline-derived CDR1 and CDR2 are SNHLY and FYNNEI. The CDR3 contains 14 residues. As DNA, the CDR3 is TGTGCCAGCAGTGAAAAAGCGCTCCAAGAGACCCAGTACTTC. Its protein product is CASSEKALQETQYF.

The V and J genes are TRBV27 and TRBJ2-3; D might be TRBD2 (6 bases). The CDR3 runs 14 residues. With 6 bases removed from V and 4 bases from J, the gap between germline ends came to 14 bases. Germline V gene data show CDR1 as MNHEY and CDR2 as SMNVEV (reference sequence). CDR3 in DNA: TGTGCCAGCAGAACGCGACTAGTGGCAGATACGCAGTATTTT. Protein product: CASRTRLVADTQYF.

The chain carries TRBV10-2 and TRBJ2-7; 9 nucleotides agree with TRBD2. This CDR3 is 14 amino acids long. Germline CDR1 WSHSY, CDR2 SAAADI. V lost 7 bases, J lost 5 bases, and 9 bases stayed unmatched. CDR3 nucleotide sequence: TGCGCCAGCACCGGGACTAGCCCATGGAACGAGCAGTACGTC. Its protein product is CASTGTSPWNEQYV.

The V call is TRBV28, the J call TRBJ1-6, with D maybe TRBD1 (5 bases). Trimming took 6 bases from V and 4 from J, leaving 13 bases between them. Germline CDR1 reads MDHEN; CDR2 reads SYDVKM. The CDR3 is 15 amino acids. The CDR3 nucleotides read TGTGCCAGCAGCGCCGCGGGGCAGTATAATTCACCCCTCCACTTT. Protein: CASSAAGQYNSPLHF.

This chain uses TRBV25-1 with TRBJ1-1, with 7 bases fitting TRBD1. V lost 1 base to trimming and J lost 4 bases; unmatched junction nucleotides: 3. The CDR3 spans 14 residues. Germline V gene lookup returns CDR1 MGHDK and CDR2 SYGVNS. For the CDR3, the DNA is TGTGCCAGCAGTGAATGGCAGGGGGGCACTGAAGCTTTCTTT. This sequence encodes CASSEWQGGTEAFF.

The chain couples TRBV7-8 to TRBJ2-7, with 10 positions matching TRBD1. Germline-derived CDR1 and CDR2 are SGHVS and FQNEAQ. The length of the CDR3 is 14 residues. V was clipped by 1 base and J by 7 bases; unmatched bases: 4. CDR3 DNA: TGTGCCAGCAGCTTAGAACGGACAGGGGGTGAGCAGTACTTC. Translated, it gives CASSLERTGGEQYF.

This chain links TRBV7-8 with TRBJ2-5, with a tentative D call TRBD2 (5 bases). The germline V and J ends were trimmed by 2 bases and 2 bases, with 12 bases remaining between them. This CDR3 is built from 15 residues. Germline CDR1 SGHVS, CDR2 FQNEAQ. The CDR3 nucleotides read TGTGCCAGCAGCTTACTTCGGGGTCGGCAAGAGACCCAGTACTTC. It codes for CASSLLRGRQETQYF.

V is TRBV30 and J is TRBJ2-3; 7 bases agree with TRBD1. Germline V gives CDR1 GTSNPN, CDR2 SVGIG (reference sequence). V was pared by 2 bases and J by 4 bases, with 15 bases of the junction left unmatched. The CDR3 runs to 17 residues. The CDR3 nucleotides read TGTGCCTGGAGTAGGCCCCCGACAGGGTATGGGGCAGATACGCAGTATTTT. It is translated as CAWSRPPTGYGADTQYF.